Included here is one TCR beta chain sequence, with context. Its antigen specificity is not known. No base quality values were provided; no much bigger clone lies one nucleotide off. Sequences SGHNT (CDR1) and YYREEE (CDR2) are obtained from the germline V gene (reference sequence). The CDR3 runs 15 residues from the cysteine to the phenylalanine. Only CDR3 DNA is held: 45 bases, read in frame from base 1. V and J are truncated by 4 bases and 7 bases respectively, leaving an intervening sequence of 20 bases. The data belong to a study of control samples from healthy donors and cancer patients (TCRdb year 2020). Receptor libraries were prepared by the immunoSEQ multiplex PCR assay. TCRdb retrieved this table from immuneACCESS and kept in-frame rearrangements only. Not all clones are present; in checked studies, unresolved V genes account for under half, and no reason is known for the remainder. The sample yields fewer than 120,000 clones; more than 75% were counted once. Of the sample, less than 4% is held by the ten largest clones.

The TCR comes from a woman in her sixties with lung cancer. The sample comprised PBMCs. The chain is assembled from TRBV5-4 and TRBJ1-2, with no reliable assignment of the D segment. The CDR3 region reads CASSPKAHLPGGYTF. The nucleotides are TGTGCCAGCAGCCCTAAAGCCCACCTGCCTGGTGGCTACACCTTC.